This T cell receptor (beta chain) was captured in a study of PD-L1 blockade in urothelial cancer. The time point here: pretreatment peripheral blood. Germline CDR1 is SQVTM and CDR2 is ANQGSEA. This CDR3 is 12 amino acids long. With V trimmed by 6 bases and J by 4 bases, 4 bases remained unmatched. Repertoires were generated with immunoSEQ multiplex PCR, while TCRdb's copy carries only in-frame clones and drops some. This sample has 50,000 to 55,000 clones, with over 65% found just once. The sequence came from a man in his fifties or sixties with urothelial cancer. The material was PBMCs, obtained around atezolizumab (anti-PD-L1) treatment. The rearrangement joins TRBV29-1 to TRBJ2-3; TRBD2 matches 7 bases. The CDR3 is CSVPRGADTQYF. CDR3 bases: TGCAGCGTACCACGGGGGGCAGATACGCAGTATTTT.